The 7 T cell receptor beta chains below were found in one sample sequenced in a study of neoadjuvant nivolumab and ipilimumab in lung cancer. Assay: immunoSEQ multiplex PCR; the TCRdb copy retains only in-frame clones and omits some. The repertoire has approximately 23,000 clones, 82% of them found once; the top ten carry roughly 23%. Sequencing was performed on peripheral blood, taken before neoadjuvant nivolumab, alone or with ipilimumab. These TCRs come from an adult with non-small cell lung cancer.

A few counts support this clone. The V and J genes are TRBV7-2 and TRBJ1-1; D unresolved. There are 13 residues in the CDR3. The germline V and J ends were trimmed by 1 base and 5 bases, with 8 bases remaining between them. The germline CDR1 and CDR2 sequences are SGHTA and FQGNSA. CDR3 nucleotide sequence: TGTGCCAGCAGCTTAGTTAGGGTGACTGAAGCTTTCTTT. Translated: CASSLVRVTEAFF.

The V gene is TRBV9, the J gene TRBJ2-5, with D possibly matching TRBD2 (5 bases). V lost 4 bases and J lost 5, with 12 bases in between. The germline V gene has CDR1 SGDLS and CDR2 YYNGEE. The CDR3 consists of 13 residues. CDR3 nucleotides: TGTGCCAGCAGCTCCGGGGTCGCGGAGACCCAGTACTTC. Protein: CASSSGVAETQYF.

Written as DNA, the CDR3 is TGTGCCACGGGGGTGGCCCCGGGCCCCGGGGAGCTGTTTTTT. This translates into CATGVAPGPGELFF. V and J are TRBV9 and TRBJ2-2, with a tentative D call TRBD2 (6 bases). The CDR3 loop spans 14 amino acids. Trimming took off 9 bases at V and 6 bases at J, with 18 bases between the two ends. The germline V gene encodes CDR1 SGDLS and CDR2 YYNGEE.

The gene calls are TRBV5-6 and TRBJ2-3; no firm D call. This CDR3 contains 12 residues. Germline-derived CDR1 and CDR2 are SGHDT and YYEEEE. V lost 4 bases and J 6 bases, leaving 9 bases between the germline ends. CDR3 nucleotide sequence: TGTGCCAGCAGCCCCTCATTGGATACGCAGTATTTT. Translation gives CASSPSLDTQYF.

The chain joins TRBV6-1 to TRBJ2-7; 11 bases are a match to TRBD1. Germline CDR1 MNHNS, CDR2 SASEGT. The ends lost 10 bases at V and 6 bases at J; junction bases unmatched: 14. This CDR3 has 15 residues. The CDR3, as DNA: TGTGCCATACGAACCACCGGGACAGGGGGGGGCGAGCAGTACTTC. Its translation is CAIRTTGTGGGEQYF.

The J gene is TRBJ2-7, the V gene TRBV29-1, with a possible D match to TRBD1 (5 bases). The V gene's germline CDR1 is SQVTM and CDR2 ANQGSEA. Deletions cut 4 bases from V and 5 bases from J, with 9 bases between. This CDR3 comprises 11 residues. CDR3 residues: CSVAAGNEQYF. For the CDR3, the DNA is TGCAGCGTTGCAGCAGGGAACGAGCAGTACTTC.

V gene TRBV30 combines with J gene TRBJ2-7; 10 bases match TRBD1. J was trimmed by 3 bases and V by 3 bases; bases with no gene match: 2. This CDR3 spans 13 amino acids. Looked up from germline, CDR1 is GTSNPN and CDR2 is SVGIG (reference sequence). This CDR3 is CAWSRDRGYEQYF. In DNA, the CDR3 is TGTGCCTGGAGCAGGGACAGGGGCTACGAGCAGTACTTC.